These 5 T cell receptor beta chains share one sample of origin, sequenced in a study of T cell clusters in autoimmune cytopenias (dated by TCRdb to about 2019). Sequencing instrument: Illumina MiSeq. To amplify TRB rearrangements, a touch-down multiplex PCR protocol was run with the TRB-A and TRB-B primer pools combined in a single tube. TCRdb reprocessed the reads and provides one entry for every CDR3 protein sequence; no DNA is given. The table for this sample shows about 6,200 distinct CDR3 sequences. The top ten clonotypes cover 4.9% of the sample. Per sample, about 250 ng of peripheral blood genomic DNA, approximately 41,000 genome equivalents, was used for TRB amplification. The sequencing sample was made of peripheral blood. Receptors were obtained from a human donor with an autoimmune cytopenia or autoimmune hepatitis (not recorded which).

V usage is TRBV7-9 and J usage is TRBJ2-2; TCRdb calls TRBD1, which cannot be checked without DNA. CDR1 and CDR2 (germline): SEHNR, FQNEAQ (reference sequence). There are 15 residues in the CDR3. CDR3 sequence reads: CASSLGSAPPGELFF. Full variable domain (remainder filled in from reference TRBV7-9 and TRBJ2-2): DTGVSQNPRHKITKRGQNVTFRCDPISEHNRLYWYRQTLGQGPEFLTYFQNEAQLEKSRLLSDRFSAERPKGSFSTLEIQRTEQGDSAMYLCASSLGSAPPGELFFGEGSRLTVL.

In terms of frequency, this clonotype is medium-sized. The chain uses TRBV10-3 and TRBJ1-1; as DNA is missing, the TRBD1 call by TCRdb cannot be tested. From germline, CDR1 is ENHRY and CDR2 SYGVKD. The CDR3 has 14 amino acids. CDR3 protein: CAISSGGLNTEAFF.

This clonotype is labeled medium-sized (0.01 to 0.1%) based on frequency. The gene calls are TRBV6-5 and TRBJ2-2; the TCRdb call, TRBD1, lacks DNA for checking. The CDR3 spans 14 residues. The germline CDR1 and CDR2 sequences are MNHEY and SVGAGI. Here the CDR3 reads CASRSGGGAGELFF.

Frequency places this clonotype as medium-sized. The rearrangement uses TRBV11-1 and TRBJ2-7; no DNA is available, so the TRBD1 call from TCRdb remains unchecked. This CDR3 spans 12 amino acids. The germline gives CDR1 SGHAT, CDR2 FQDESV (reference sequence). The CDR3: CASSSATGGQYF.

The chain joins TRBV18 to TRBJ1-1; lacking DNA, the TRBD1 call made by TCRdb goes unchecked. In germline, CDR1 is KGHSH, CDR2 LQKENI. The CDR3 extends over 15 amino acids. CDR3 sequence: CASSTQQGLNTEAFF.